This is a list of T cell receptor beta chains from one sample in a study of blood T cell repertoires in COVID-19. Here immunoSEQ multiplex PCR was the method, and the copy in TCRdb shows in-frame clones only, minus some. The sample lists 150,000 to 200,000 clones, 70% to 90% occurring once. Sequenced material: peripheral blood. These receptors originate from a man between 65 and 80 years old with active or convalescent COVID-19. The CDR3 runs from the conserved cysteine through the conserved F or W. Fields, in order: CDR3 DNA, CDR3 protein, V gene, J gene, D gene, CDR3 length, clone size. The D gene is left open where the match is weak. A clone size is listed for some rows: how often the clone was seen (once, few, many), or a class if it is expanded.

DNA: TGTGCCAGCAGTTCCGGCGGGACTGAAACCTACGAGCAGTACTTC
CDR3: CASSSGGTETYEQYF
V: TRBV28
J: TRBJ2-7
D: .
length: 15
size: .

DNA: TGCGCCAGCAGCCAAGACGCGGGGGGGGTATCCTACAATGAGCAGTTCTTC
CDR3: CASSQDAGGVSYNEQFF
V: TRBV4-3
J: TRBJ2-1
D: TRBD2
length: 17
size: .

DNA: TGTGCCAGCAGTTTTAGGACAGGGAACACAGATACGCAGTATTTT
CDR3: CASSFRTGNTDTQYF
V: TRBV27
J: TRBJ2-3
D: TRBD1
length: 15
size: few

DNA: TGTGCCAGCAGTTACGCAACACGGCCCCGCGGTCTTAATAGCAATCAGCCCCAGCATTTT
CDR3: CASSYATRPRGLNSNQPQHF
V: TRBV28
J: TRBJ1-5
D: .
length: 20
size: .

DNA: TGTGCCACCTCGGAGCAGGGGGCGAGGGAGCAGTACTTC
CDR3: CATSEQGAREQYF
V: TRBV5-4
J: TRBJ2-7
D: TRBD1
length: 13
size: .

DNA: TGTGCCACCAGCAGACCCGGCAGGTTGGAGACCCAGTACTTC
CDR3: CATSRPGRLETQYF
V: TRBV15
J: TRBJ2-5
D: .
length: 14
size: .

DNA: TGTGCCATCAGTGAGCCGAATCGGGACAGGGGCACAGATACGCAGTATTTT
CDR3: CAISEPNRDRGTDTQYF
V: TRBV10-3
J: TRBJ2-3
D: TRBD1
length: 17
size: .

DNA: TGTGCCAGCAGCATCCGGACAGGGAAGTTGGCCTACAATGAGCAGTTCTTC
CDR3: CASSIRTGKLAYNEQFF
V: TRBV11-2
J: TRBJ2-1
D: TRBD1
length: 17
size: .

DNA: TGTGCCAGCAGCCCACCCCTATATGGCTACACCTTC
CDR3: CASSPPLYGYTF
V: TRBV28
J: TRBJ1-2
D: .
length: 12
size: once

DNA: TGTGCCAGCTCTTTGACTGGGGAGCTGTTTTTT
CDR3: CASSLTGELFF
V: TRBV9
J: TRBJ2-2
D: .
length: 11
size: few

DNA: TGTGCCAGCTCACGACAGGCGGAGGGCACAGATACGCAGTATTTT
CDR3: CASSRQAEGTDTQYF
V: TRBV18
J: TRBJ2-3
D: .
length: 15
size: .

DNA: TGCAGTGCCAGGTCCGGAAACACCATATATTTT
CDR3: CSARSGNTIYF
V: TRBV20-1
J: TRBJ1-3
D: .
length: 11
size: .

DNA: TGTGCCAGCACCCCGGCAGGGGCCTGGAACACTGAAGCTTTCTTT
CDR3: CASTPAGAWNTEAFF
V: TRBV28
J: TRBJ1-1
D: .
length: 15
size: .

DNA: TGTGCCAGCAGTGAATATCCGCGAGGGAACACAGATACGCAGTATTTT
CDR3: CASSEYPRGNTDTQYF
V: TRBV25-1
J: TRBJ2-3
D: .
length: 16
size: .

DNA: TGTGCCAGCAGTAGAAGCGGGGGTGATACGCAGTATTTT
CDR3: CASSRSGGDTQYF
V: TRBV6-2/TRBV6-3
J: TRBJ2-3
D: TRBD2
length: 13
size: .

DNA: TGTGCCTGGAGTGGACAGGGACGCTATGGCTACACCTTC
CDR3: CAWSGQGRYGYTF
V: TRBV30
J: TRBJ1-2
D: TRBD1
length: 13
size: .

DNA: TGTGCCAGCAGTTACCCGGGACAGGGGAATCAGCCCCAGCATTTT
CDR3: CASSYPGQGNQPQHF
V: TRBV6-5
J: TRBJ1-5
D: TRBD1
length: 15
size: .

DNA: TGTGCCAGCAGCTCACCGGGACAGCTAAATTCACCCCTCCACTTT
CDR3: CASSSPGQLNSPLHF
V: TRBV5-5
J: TRBJ1-6
D: TRBD1
length: 15
size: .